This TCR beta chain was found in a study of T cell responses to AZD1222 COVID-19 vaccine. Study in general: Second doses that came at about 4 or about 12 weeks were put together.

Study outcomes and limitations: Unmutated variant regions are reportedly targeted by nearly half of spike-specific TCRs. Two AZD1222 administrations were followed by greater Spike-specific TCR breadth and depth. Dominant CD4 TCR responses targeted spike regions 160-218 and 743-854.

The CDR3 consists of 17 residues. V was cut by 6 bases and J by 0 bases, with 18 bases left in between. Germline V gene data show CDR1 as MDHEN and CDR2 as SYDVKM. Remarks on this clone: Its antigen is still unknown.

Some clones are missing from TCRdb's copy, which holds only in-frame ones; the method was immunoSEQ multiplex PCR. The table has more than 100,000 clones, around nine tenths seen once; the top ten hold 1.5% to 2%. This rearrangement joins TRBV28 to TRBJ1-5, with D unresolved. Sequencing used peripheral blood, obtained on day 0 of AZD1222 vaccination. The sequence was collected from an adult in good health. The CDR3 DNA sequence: TGTGCCAGCAGGGCCCGGACGGATACATATAGCAATCAGCCCCAGCATTTT. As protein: CASRARTDTYSNQPQHF.